These T cell receptor beta chains were read from a single sample in a study of blood T cell repertoires in COVID-19. The method was immunoSEQ multiplex PCR; TCRdb's version includes in-frame clones alone and lacks a portion of them. The top ten hold approximately 0.96% of the sample, which has approximately 360,000 clones, around 87% seen once. Sequenced: PBMCs or T cells enriched from blood (not recorded which). These receptors were obtained from a woman in her thirties with acute COVID-19. The CDR3 runs from the conserved cysteine through the conserved F or W. D genes are given only for firm matches. Clone size appears in some rows only: once, few, many, or a class for an expanded clone.

cdr3_aa: CASSPSGGGYGYTF; cdr3_nt: TGTGCCAGCAGCCCGTCGGGGGGAGGCTATGGCTACACCTTC; clone_size: few; v_call: TRBV7-9; d_call: NA; j_call: TRBJ1-2
cdr3_aa: CASSPGQGSGSPLHF; cdr3_nt: TGTGCCAGCAGCCCGGGACAGGGCTCAGGTTCACCCCTCCACTTT; clone_size: NA; v_call: TRBV6-5; d_call: TRBD1; j_call: TRBJ1-6
cdr3_aa: CASSRDRVSYNEQFF; cdr3_nt: TGTGCCAGCAGCCGCGACCGGGTGTCCTACAATGAGCAGTTCTTC; clone_size: NA; v_call: TRBV7-9; d_call: NA; j_call: TRBJ2-1
cdr3_aa: CASSAGTGINEKLFF; cdr3_nt: TGTGCCAGCAGCGCTGGGACAGGGATAAATGAAAAACTGTTTTTT; clone_size: NA; v_call: TRBV5-6; d_call: TRBD1; j_call: TRBJ1-4
cdr3_aa: CASSLTGDAQYF; cdr3_nt: TGTGCCAGCAGCCTTACAGGGGACGCGCAGTATTTT; clone_size: NA; v_call: TRBV3-1/TRBV3-2; d_call: TRBD1; j_call: TRBJ2-3
cdr3_aa: CASSGQGFGLWNIQYF; cdr3_nt: TGTGCCAGCAGTGGACAGGGCTTCGGGTTATGGAACATTCAGTACTTC; clone_size: once; v_call: TRBV11-2; d_call: TRBD1; j_call: TRBJ2-4
cdr3_aa: CASSSRTDSYNSPLHF; cdr3_nt: TGTGCCAGCAGCTCAAGAACCGACAGTTATAATTCACCCCTCCACTTT; clone_size: NA; v_call: TRBV5-4; d_call: NA; j_call: TRBJ1-6
cdr3_aa: CASSFLATSGSSYEQYF; cdr3_nt: TGTGCCAGCAGCTTCCTGGCGACTAGCGGCAGCTCCTACGAGCAGTACTTC; clone_size: NA; v_call: TRBV13; d_call: TRBD2; j_call: TRBJ2-7
cdr3_aa: CASSLGAGDRPQHF; cdr3_nt: TGTGCCAGCAGCTTAGGTGCGGGCGACCGGCCCCAGCATTTT; clone_size: NA; v_call: TRBV7-2; d_call: NA; j_call: TRBJ1-5
cdr3_aa: CAWSRDSRTNYGYTF; cdr3_nt: TGTGCCTGGAGCCGGGACAGCAGGACTAACTATGGCTACACCTTC; clone_size: NA; v_call: TRBV30; d_call: TRBD1; j_call: TRBJ1-2
cdr3_aa: CASARQGHNEQFF; cdr3_nt: TGTGCCAGCGCACGACAGGGGCATAATGAGCAGTTCTTC; clone_size: NA; v_call: TRBV27; d_call: TRBD1; j_call: TRBJ2-1
cdr3_aa: CAIEDSSGNTIYF; cdr3_nt: TGTGCCATCGAGGACAGCTCTGGAAACACCATATATTTT; clone_size: NA; v_call: TRBV6-5; d_call: NA; j_call: TRBJ1-3
cdr3_aa: CASSQGQGAYGYTF; cdr3_nt: TGTGCCAGCAGCCAAGGCCAGGGGGCATATGGCTACACCTTC; clone_size: NA; v_call: TRBV3-1/TRBV3-2; d_call: TRBD1; j_call: TRBJ1-2
cdr3_aa: CASSLQGYNEQFF; cdr3_nt: TGTGCCAGCAGCCTCCAGGGGTACAATGAGCAGTTCTTC; clone_size: once; v_call: TRBV9; d_call: NA; j_call: TRBJ2-1
cdr3_aa: CASSQGTGGTYEQYF; cdr3_nt: TGCGCCAGCAGCCAAGGGACAGGGGGGACCTACGAGCAGTACTTC; clone_size: NA; v_call: TRBV4-1; d_call: TRBD1; j_call: TRBJ2-7
cdr3_aa: CASSLSGTGGNQPQHF; cdr3_nt: TGTGCCAGCAGCTTATCGGGGACAGGGGGAAATCAGCCCCAGCATTTT; clone_size: NA; v_call: TRBV7-9; d_call: TRBD1; j_call: TRBJ1-5
cdr3_aa: CASSDKGPRNQPQHF; cdr3_nt: TGTGCCAGCAGTGATAAGGGGCCGAGGAATCAGCCCCAGCATTTT; clone_size: NA; v_call: TRBV6-4; d_call: NA; j_call: TRBJ1-5
cdr3_aa: CASSLVRGSLRDTQYF; cdr3_nt: TGTGCCAGCAGCTTAGTCAGGGGGTCGTTAAGGGATACGCAGTATTTT; clone_size: NA; v_call: TRBV11-3; d_call: TRBD1; j_call: TRBJ2-3
cdr3_aa: CASSLLPQGASDTQYF; cdr3_nt: TGTGCCAGCAGCTTGTTACCACAGGGGGCGTCAGATACGCAGTATTTT; clone_size: NA; v_call: TRBV7-3; d_call: TRBD1; j_call: TRBJ2-3
cdr3_aa: CASSLLSGGATDTQYF; cdr3_nt: TGTGCCAGCAGCTTATTGAGCGGGGGGGCGACAGATACGCAGTATTTT; clone_size: NA; v_call: TRBV7-6; d_call: TRBD2; j_call: TRBJ2-3
cdr3_aa: CASSVAGQADSPLHF; cdr3_nt: TGTGCCAGCAGCGTAGCGGGACAGGCTGATTCACCCCTCCACTTT; clone_size: once; v_call: TRBV9; d_call: TRBD1; j_call: TRBJ1-6
cdr3_aa: CASKGIRDRDNTEAFF; cdr3_nt: TGTGCGAGTAAGGGGATTCGGGACAGAGATAACACTGAAGCTTTCTTT; clone_size: once; v_call: TRBV19; d_call: TRBD1; j_call: TRBJ1-1
cdr3_aa: CASSEQQETQYF; cdr3_nt: TGTGCCAGCTCGGAGCAGCAAGAGACCCAGTACTTC; clone_size: NA; v_call: TRBV28; d_call: NA; j_call: TRBJ2-5
cdr3_aa: CASSLDLNPYTEAFF; cdr3_nt: TGCGCCAGCAGCTTGGACTTAAACCCCTACACTGAAGCTTTCTTT; clone_size: NA; v_call: TRBV5-1; d_call: NA; j_call: TRBJ1-1
cdr3_aa: CASLSPGSSYNEQFF; cdr3_nt: TGTGCCAGCCTCTCCCCGGGGAGCTCCTACAATGAGCAGTTCTTC; clone_size: NA; v_call: TRBV27; d_call: NA; j_call: TRBJ2-1
cdr3_aa: CASSTSGSSYEQYF; cdr3_nt: TGTGCCAGCAGCACGAGCGGGAGCTCCTACGAGCAGTACTTC; clone_size: few; v_call: TRBV3-1/TRBV3-2; d_call: TRBD2; j_call: TRBJ2-7
cdr3_aa: CASSPGLAGGRGTGELFF; cdr3_nt: TGTGCCAGCAGCCCGGGACTAGCGGGGGGCCGAGGCACCGGGGAGCTGTTTTTT; clone_size: NA; v_call: TRBV6-4; d_call: TRBD2; j_call: TRBJ2-2
cdr3_aa: CATNRDRADTQYF; cdr3_nt: TGTGCCACCAACCGAGACAGGGCGGATACGCAGTATTTT; clone_size: once; v_call: TRBV24-1; d_call: TRBD1; j_call: TRBJ2-3
cdr3_aa: CASSLGGQGIELFF; cdr3_nt: TGCGCCAGCAGCTTGGGTGGACAGGGGATAGAACTGTTTTTT; clone_size: NA; v_call: TRBV5-1; d_call: TRBD1; j_call: TRBJ1-4
cdr3_aa: CASSVGDRSEQYF; cdr3_nt: TGTGCCAGCAGCGTAGGGGACAGGTCCGAGCAGTACTTC; clone_size: NA; v_call: TRBV9; d_call: TRBD1; j_call: TRBJ2-7
cdr3_aa: CASSQILRGRGHEGLFF; cdr3_nt: TGCGCCAGCAGCCAAATACTTCGGGGCAGGGGACATGAGGGTCTGTTTTTT; clone_size: NA; v_call: TRBV4-1; d_call: NA; j_call: TRBJ1-4
cdr3_aa: CASSFRLENNYGYTF; cdr3_nt: TGTGCCAGCAGCTTCCGGCTGGAGAATAACTATGGCTACACCTTC; clone_size: NA; v_call: TRBV11-2; d_call: NA; j_call: TRBJ1-2
cdr3_aa: CASSPSQGETEAFF; cdr3_nt: TGTGCCAGCTCACCAAGTCAGGGGGAAACTGAAGCTTTCTTT; clone_size: NA; v_call: TRBV18; d_call: TRBD1; j_call: TRBJ1-1
cdr3_aa: CSVAGRLGAYEQYF; cdr3_nt: TGCAGCGTTGCCGGCCGGCTCGGGGCCTACGAGCAGTACTTC; clone_size: NA; v_call: TRBV29-1; d_call: NA; j_call: TRBJ2-7
cdr3_aa: CASSLVRGVGQFF; cdr3_nt: TGTGCCAGCAGCTTAGTACGGGGGGTCGGGCAGTTCTTC; clone_size: NA; v_call: TRBV13; d_call: TRBD2; j_call: TRBJ2-1
cdr3_aa: CASGQGDRGSNQPQHF; cdr3_nt: TGTGCTAGTGGTCAGGGGGACAGGGGGTCAAACCAGCCCCAGCATTTT; clone_size: NA; v_call: TRBV12-5; d_call: TRBD1; j_call: TRBJ1-5
cdr3_aa: CASSYSGDSPYGYTF; cdr3_nt: TGTGCCAGCAGTTACTCGGGGGACAGCCCCTATGGCTACACCTTC; clone_size: NA; v_call: TRBV6-5; d_call: TRBD1; j_call: TRBJ1-2
cdr3_aa: CAWDQGAGQPQHF; cdr3_nt: TGTGCCTGGGATCAGGGGGCTGGCCAGCCCCAGCATTTT; clone_size: NA; v_call: TRBV30; d_call: TRBD1; j_call: TRBJ1-5
cdr3_aa: CASSYETEAFF; cdr3_nt: TGTGCCAGCAGTTACGAGACTGAAGCTTTCTTT; clone_size: NA; v_call: TRBV6-5; d_call: NA; j_call: TRBJ1-1
cdr3_aa: CASSQGTRTVHGTDTQYF; cdr3_nt: TGTGCCAGCAGCCAAGGGACTAGAACGGTGCATGGCACAGATACGCAGTATTTT; clone_size: once; v_call: TRBV3-1/TRBV3-2; d_call: TRBD2; j_call: TRBJ2-3
cdr3_aa: CASSHLTSGWETQYF; cdr3_nt: TGTGCCAGCAGCCACCTCACTAGCGGTTGGGAGACCCAGTACTTC; clone_size: NA; v_call: TRBV14; d_call: TRBD2; j_call: TRBJ2-5
cdr3_aa: CATSRDLENSPLHF; cdr3_nt: TGTGCCACCAGCAGAGATCTTGAGAATTCACCCCTCCACTTT; clone_size: NA; v_call: TRBV15; d_call: NA; j_call: TRBJ1-6
cdr3_aa: CASSKWDPRGSSYEQYF; cdr3_nt: TGTGCCAGCAGCAAATGGGACCCTAGGGGGTCCTCCTACGAGCAGTACTTC; clone_size: once; v_call: TRBV21-1; d_call: NA; j_call: TRBJ2-7
cdr3_aa: CSVAGLAANEQFF; cdr3_nt: TGCAGCGTTGCAGGACTAGCGGCCAATGAGCAGTTCTTC; clone_size: NA; v_call: TRBV29-1; d_call: TRBD2; j_call: TRBJ2-1
cdr3_aa: CASSLGSGAVNEQFF; cdr3_nt: TGCGCCAGCAGCTTGGGTTCTGGGGCAGTCAATGAGCAGTTCTTC; clone_size: NA; v_call: TRBV5-1; d_call: NA; j_call: TRBJ2-1
cdr3_aa: CASSLLGQPNQPQHF; cdr3_nt: TGCGCCAGCAGCTTGTTGGGCCAGCCTAATCAGCCCCAGCATTTT; clone_size: NA; v_call: TRBV5-1; d_call: NA; j_call: TRBJ1-5